Sequencing of this T cell receptor beta chain was carried out in a study of identical twins. V shed 3 bases and J shed 13 bases, with 17 bases lying between them. The CDR3 covers 13 residues. Per germline, CDR1 SGHDN and CDR2 FVKESK. TCRdb used MiXCR to reprocess the 5' RACE reads, holding one entry per CDR3 protein. The sample has over 550,000 distinct CDR3 sequences, about 7% seen once. These data were also filed under a second study, of yellow fever vaccine responses in identical twins.

The chain carries TRBV14 and TRBJ2-3; D possibly matches TRBD1 or TRBD2 (6 bases each). This sequence originates from a woman aged 18-35 years in good health. Sample: PBMCs. The chain's CDR3 is CASSQTRQAREYF. In DNA, the CDR3 is TGTGCCAGCAGCCAGACTAGACAGGCCCGAGAGTATTTT.